These 5 T cell receptor beta chains came from one sample sequenced in a study of prognosis after radiotherapy for stage I lung cancer. CDR3 of TCR beta was amplified from genomic DNA via a two-round multiplex PCR. The first PCR round targeted every TRBV and TRBJ gene with specific primers. TCRdb re-called the multiplex PCR reads through MiXCR, storing one row per CDR3 protein. Altogether roughly 27,000 distinct CDR3 sequences are present, more than 45% being singletons, with the ten largest covering about 15%. The material sequenced was PBMCs, taken before or after stereotactic body radiation therapy (not recorded which). The receptor source for this set is a donor over 45 with non-small cell lung cancer.

The sample holds many counts of this clonotype. This chain uses TRBV6-4 with TRBJ2-1, with D possibly being TRBD1 (5 bases). CDR3 length equals 14 residues. Trimming pared 3 bases from V and 4 bases from J, leaving 10 bases between. CDR1 and CDR2 from the germline V gene are MRHNA and SNTAGT. The CDR3 DNA reads as TGTGCCAGCAGTGAAAATGGGGCTTACAATGAGCAGTTCTTC. Encoded protein: CASSENGAYNEQFF.

To note about this clonotype: Because the CDR3's place on the DNA is in doubt, the DNA is left out and the CDR3 is given as listed by TCRdb. V and J are TRBV6-2 or TRBV6-3 and TRBJ2-2; the table names TRBD2, a call not compared with the DNA. Both ends counted, the CDR3 spans 14 residues. The germline CDR1 and CDR2 sequences are MNHEY and SVGEGT. CDR3 sequence: CASSYGSGPWSCFF.

Turning to this clonotype: A far larger clone is only one base removed, so a read error is likely. The V call is TRBV6-4, the J call TRBJ1-1; possible D gene TRBD1, 5 bases. This CDR3 spans 12 amino acids. Germline CDR1 is MRHNA and CDR2 is SNTAGT. Deletions cut 3 bases from V and 11 bases from J, with 13 bases between. CDR3 sequence (DNA): TGTGCCAGCAGTGAAACCAGACAGAGTGCTTTCTTT. The encoded protein is CASSETRQSAFF.

On this clonotype itself: This probably arose from a read error, given a far larger clone one base away. The genes are TRBV6-4 and TRBJ1-3; D is unresolved. The length of the CDR3 is 14 residues. With 5 bases removed from V and 0 bases from J, the gap between germline ends came to 8 bases. Looked up from germline, CDR1 is MRHNA and CDR2 is SNTAGT. The CDR3 sequence is CASSIECSGNTIYF. The CDR3 nucleotides are TGTGCCAGCAGTATCGAATGCTCTGGAAACACCATATATTTT.

The chain employs TRBV11-2 and TRBJ2-1; 9 nucleotides agree with TRBD2. This CDR3 is built from 16 residues. The junction had 9 bases not matched to a gene; V was cut back by 2 bases and J by 7 bases. Germline assignment: CDR1 SGHAT and CDR2 FQNNGV. CDR3 residues: CASSLIRVAGVNEQFF. The CDR3, as DNA: TGTGCCAGCAGCTTAATTAGGGTAGCGGGAGTTAATGAGCAGTTCTTC.